Listed here are 32 T cell receptor delta chains from one sample, sequenced in a study of γδ T cells in repeated Plasmodium falciparum infection. Flow sorting of PBMC yielded separate Vgamma9/Vdelta2+ and Vdelta2-negative gammadelta T cell populations for bulk repertoire analysis. TCRdb re-identified clones in the multiplex PCR reads via CATT. The sample lists 45,000 to 70,000 delta-chain clones, around 1.8% occurring once. The sample was gamma-delta T cells from blood. The receptor source for this set is a pool of human donors (malaria-infected and uninfected, not separated).

This clone was seen more than once but under ten times. A far larger clone is a single base away, which makes a read error likely. This CDR3 is also generated by other DNA sequences in the sample. The chain combines TRDV1 with TRDJ2; 10 bases agree with TRDD3. CDR1 is TSWWSYY and CDR2 is QGS in the germline V gene. The CDR3 runs 20 residues. The CDR3 DNA sequence: TGCGCTCTTGGGGCTTCCTACGGGGGATACGGGGGCTCTTTGACAGCACAACTCTTCTTT. Encoded protein: CALGASYGGYGGSLTAQLFF.

Points on this clone: TCRdb assigns this DNA the protein of a much larger clone, which departs from its translation at residue 18; this likely reflects a read error, and the protein shown comes from translating the DNA. The J gene is uncalled and the V gene is TRDV2; the DNA was not compared with TRDD3, the D call given in the table. The CDR3 runs 20 residues. Germline lookup yields CDR1 GEAIGNYY and CDR2 EKD. For the CDR3, the DNA is TGTGCCTGTGACACCGTCCTCCCTGGGGGATCCCCTCAGTACACCGATAAACCCATCTTT. Translating gives CACDTVLPGGSPQYTDKPIF.

This clone was seen many times. The protein TCRdb gives is from a much larger clone and does not agree with this DNA's translation at residue 16, likely a read error; the protein shown here comes from the DNA. The V and J genes are TRDV3 and TRDJ1; 13 nucleotides agree with TRDD3. Germline CDR1 TVYSNPD, CDR2 GDNSRS (reference sequence). CDR3 length: 19 residues. CDR3 sequence reads: CAFAPSYGTGGYVTDRLIF. For the CDR3, the DNA is TGTGCCTTTGCGCCTTCCTACGGAACTGGGGGATACGTCACCGATAGACTCATCTTT. The full variable domain, with the rest looked up from reference TRDV3 and TRDJ1, is CDKVTQSSPDQTVASGSEVVLLCTYDTVYSNPDLFWYRIRPDYSFQFVFYGDNSRSEGADFTQGRFSVKHILTQKAFHLVISPVRTEDSATYYCAFAPSYGTGGYVTDRLIFGKGTRVTVEP.

Worth noting for this clone: TCRdb shows a much larger clone's protein in place of this DNA's translation, and the two differ at residue 4, likely through a read error; the protein shown is translated from the DNA. This rearrangement joins TRDV1 to TRDJ3, with TRDD3 as a possible D gene (8 bases). This CDR3 has 25 residues. Germline values: CDR1 TSWWSYY, CDR2 QGS. Between the trimmed V and J ends, which lost 7 bases and 0 bases, there was a span of 37 bases. The CDR3 sequence: CALVDPIFLQGDNRADSWDTRQMFF. CDR3 in DNA: TGTGCTCTTGTGGATCCAATTTTCCTACAGGGGGATAACCGTGCGGACTCCTGGGACACCCGACAGATGTTTTTC.

This clone has at least ten counts. TCRdb's protein for this DNA is that of a much larger clone and differs from the translation at residue 7, likely a read error; the protein shown is the DNA translation. The chain employs TRDV1 and TRDJ1; D unresolved. V lost 2 bases and J lost 0, with 13 bases in between. Germline V gives CDR1 TSWWSYY, CDR2 QGS. The CDR3 runs to 16 residues. The DNA of the CDR3 is TGTGCTCTTGGGGAAACAGGGGCCGCGTACACCGATAAACTCATCTTT. Residues: CALGETGAAYTDKLIF.

This clone showed up many times. The chain employs TRDV1 and TRDJ1; 9 bases align to TRDD3. Germline CDR1 and CDR2: TSWWSYY and QGS. V trimming: 7 bases; J trimming: 1 base; junction bases outside the gene matches: 25. The CDR3 is 21 residues long. The DNA for the CDR3 is TGTGCTCTTGAGGAGAACTGCCGCCTAGCAGTGGGGGATAAGAGCACCGATAAACTCATCTTT. Protein: CALEENCRLAVGDKSTDKLIF.

This clone has more than one count but fewer than ten. The translation of this DNA and the TCRdb protein of a much larger clone differ at residue 16, probably owing to a read error; the protein shown here is translated from the DNA. This chain links TRDV1 with TRDJ1; 9 bases fit TRDD3. The V gene end was trimmed by 0 bases and the J gene end by 5 bases; junction bases not matched to a gene: 22. Germline loops: CDR1 TSWWSYY, CDR2 QGS. The CDR3 spans 21 residues. The CDR3 region is CALGELIPLGRCTGGLDKLIF. CDR3 sequence (DNA): TGTGCTCTTGGGGAACTCATCCCTTTGGGACGCTGTACTGGGGGACTAGATAAACTCATCTTT.

This clone came up a few times. TCRdb shows a much larger clone's protein in place of this DNA's translation, and the two differ at residue 13, likely through a read error; the protein shown is translated from the DNA. The rearrangement uses TRDV1 and TRDJ1; 9 nucleotides match TRDD3. V lost 2 bases and J lost 1; bases outside the gene matches: 14. The CDR3 length is 19 residues. Looked up from germline, CDR1 is TSWWSYY and CDR2 is QGS. The CDR3 DNA reads as TGTGCTCTTGGGGAATCGCCAATCGGGGGGGATACATTCACCGATAAACTCATCTTT. Translated, it gives CALGESPIGGDTFTDKLIF.

This clone was recorded a few times. The protein TCRdb lists belongs to a much larger clone and differs from this DNA's translation at residue 8, which points to a read error; the protein shown is made from the DNA. As DNA, the CDR3 is TGTGCTCTTGGGGAACTACGTACGAATCCGTACTGGGGGAGACCCAACCGATACACCGATAAACTCATCTTT. It codes for CALGELRTNPYWGRPNRYTDKLIF. The gene calls are TRDV1 and TRDJ1; 9 nucleotides align to TRDD3. This CDR3 is built from 24 residues. The germline V gene encodes CDR1 TSWWSYY and CDR2 QGS. Unmatched junction bases numbered 26, after V lost 0 bases and J lost 0 bases.

This clone has a handful of counts. The mismatch at residue 14 between this DNA's translation and the TCRdb protein of a much larger clone likely reflects a read error; the protein shown is translated from the DNA. This chain uses TRDV1 with TRDJ4, with 10 bases matching TRDD3. TCRdb gives no J gene; it was assigned here by matching the DNA to germline. The CDR3 spans 20 residues. Germline V gene sequence: CDR1 TSWWSYY, CDR2 QGS. V was pared by 2 bases and J by 0 bases, with 18 bases of the junction left unmatched. CDR3 nucleotide sequence: TGTGCTCTTGGGGAATGCTACCAACTGGGGGATCCAAGAGATACCAGACCCCTGATCTTT. It yields the protein CALGECYQLGDPRDTRPLIF.

The sample holds many counts of this clone. TCRdb assigns this DNA the protein of a much larger clone, which departs from its translation at residue 10; this likely reflects a read error, and the protein shown comes from translating the DNA. Additional DNA sequences in this sample encode the identical CDR3. V gene TRDV1 combines with J gene TRDJ1, with 8 positions matching TRDD3. V shed 4 bases, J shed 2 bases, and the junction held 12 bases outside the gene matches. This CDR3 region has 17 residues. Per the germline V gene, CDR1 is TSWWSYY and CDR2 is QGS. The CDR3 loop reads CALGVGAGGLSTDKLIF. CDR3 nucleotide sequence: TGTGCTCTTGGGGTCGGGGCTGGGGGACTCTCTACCGATAAACTCATCTTT.

With regard to this clone: The protein held in TCRdb is that of a much larger clone and does not match this DNA's translation at residue 20, likely because of a read error; the protein shown is translated from the DNA. The V gene is TRAV38-2/DV8, the J gene TRDJ1; TRDD2 might be the D (5 bases). The V gene lost 0 bases and the J gene lost 6 bases, with 45 bases spanning the gap. The CDR3 loop spans 25 amino acids. Germline CDR1 TSESDYY, CDR2 QEAYKQQN. CDR3 bases: TGTGCTTATAGGAGCGCGTTCCACGTGAGCTCTTCCCCACCGTACTCTGAGTTCCCTACGCATAAACTCATCTTT. Amino acids: CAYRSAFHVSSSPPYSEFPTHKLIF.

With respect to this clone: For this DNA, TCRdb reports the protein of a much larger clone, which diverges at residue 14, most likely from a read error; the protein presented here is translated directly from the DNA. The V gene is TRDV1, the J gene TRDJ1; a possible D gene is TRDD2 (6 bases). CDR3 length: 21 amino acids. Germline V gene lookup returns CDR1 TSWWSYY and CDR2 QGS. V was pared by 4 bases and J by 0 bases, with 30 bases between. The CDR3 nucleotides are TGTGCTCTTGGGGCCCCGGGGAACCTTCCGTATATGGGAGAGTACACCGATAAACTCATCTTT. Encoded protein: CALGAPGNLPYMGEYTDKLIF.

For this clone: This likely traces to a read error, being one base from a far larger clone. The sample has other DNA sequences that encode this CDR3 too. The chain has TRDV1 and TRDJ1; no reliable D call. In germline, CDR1 is TSWWSYY, CDR2 QGS. CDR3 length equals 17 residues. The germline V and J ends were trimmed by 4 bases and 8 bases, with 26 bases remaining between them. CDR3 in amino acids: CALGVSDVSGFRYKLIF. DNA of the CDR3: TGTGCTCTTGGGGTGTCCGATGTTTCTGGTTTTAGGTACAAACTCATCTTT.

This clone was recorded many times. It differs at one base from a far larger clone, so likely a read error. The sample has other DNA sequences that encode this CDR3 too. J is TRDJ1 and V is TRDV1, with 8 bases lining up with TRDD3. The V gene end was trimmed by 3 bases and the J gene end by 3 bases; junction bases not matched to a gene: 18. Germline CDR1 reads TSWWSYY; CDR2 reads QGS. The CDR3 contains 19 residues. The CDR3 nucleotides are TGTGCTCTTGGGGACGTGGTCCCTACGCTACTGGGGGCTCCCGATAAACTCATCTTT. The encoded protein is CALGDVVPTLLGAPDKLIF.

With regard to this clone: This likely reflects a read error, since a far larger clone is one base away. The sample holds other DNA sequences that translate to the same CDR3. The genes are TRDV1 and TRDJ1; a weak D match, TRDD3 (5 bases). V dropped 3 bases and J dropped 1 base, with 18 bases sitting between them. Germline V gene sequence: CDR1 TSWWSYY, CDR2 QGS. The CDR3 is made up of 17 amino acids. CDR3 amino acids: CALGETYLGTATDKLIF. For the CDR3, the DNA is TGTGCTCTTGGGGAGACATATTTGGGGACGGCCACCGATAAACTCATCTTT.

This clone was recorded a few times. The translation of this DNA and the TCRdb protein of a much larger clone differ at residue 5, probably owing to a read error; the protein shown here is translated from the DNA. The chain carries TRDV2 and TRDJ3, with TRDD3 matching 10 bases. Here the J gene came from matching the DNA to germline, since TCRdb omits it. CDR3 size: 21 residues. The junction had 13 bases not matched to a gene; V was cut back by 3 bases and J by 0 bases. Looked up from germline, CDR1 is GEAIGNYY and CDR2 is EKD. In nucleotides, the CDR3 is TGTGCCTGTGACTTGTCCTGTACTGGGGGATTGGTCTCCTGGGACACCCGACAGATGTTTTTC. Its protein product is CACDLSCTGGLVSWDTRQMFF.

This clone was picked up many times. TCRdb has a much larger clone's protein, which differs at residue 8 from the translation of this DNA, likely because of a read error; what is shown is the protein translated from the DNA. This sequence joins TRDV2 and TRDJ1, with D hard to call. This CDR3 comprises 14 residues. V was pared by 3 bases and J by 1 base, with 11 bases between. Germline CDR1 GEAIGNYY, CDR2 EKD. CDR3 in DNA: TGTGCCTGTGACTCCTTACTTAGCACCGATAAACTCATCTTT. Protein product: CACDSLLSTDKLIF.

In this sample, this clone is hyperexpanded. This sample also contains other DNA sequences that code for the same CDR3. This sequence joins TRDV2 and TRDJ1, with D tentatively TRDD3 (6 bases). The ends were cut back, 0 bases at V and 0 bases at J, with 19 bases in the middle. The CDR3 sequence is 18 residues long. The germline gives CDR1 GEAIGNYY, CDR2 EKD. CDR3 nucleotides: TGTGCCTGTGACACCGTCCGGGGGACCCAATTGTACACCGATAAACTCATCTTT. Translated: CACDTVRGTQLYTDKLIF.

This clone was seen more than once but under ten times. The protein TCRdb lists belongs to a much larger clone and differs from this DNA's translation at residue 10, which points to a read error; the protein shown is made from the DNA. The V and J genes are TRDV3 and TRDJ1, with 8 positions matching TRDD3. Trimming took 2 bases from V and 0 from J; bases not matched to a gene: 47. Germline-derived CDR1 and CDR2 are TVYSNPD and GDNSRS (reference sequence). CDR3 length: 28 amino acids. The CDR3 sequence: CAFGGSSPLRDTGSACLRIATYTDKLIF. CDR3 nucleotides: TGTGCCTTTGGTGGTTCCTCCCCGCTGAGGGATACGGGGAGCGCATGTTTACGGATAGCTACGTACACCGATAAACTCATCTTT.

This clone was picked up many times. The TCRdb protein, from a much larger clone, departs from this DNA's translation at residue 7, likely by read error; the protein shown derives from the DNA. The V call is TRDV2, the J call TRDJ1; 8 nucleotides line up with TRDD3. The junction had 8 bases not matched to a gene; V was cut back by 0 bases and J by 3 bases. CDR1 is GEAIGNYY, CDR2 EKD, per germline. This CDR3 spans 16 amino acids. CDR3 residues: CACDTVEGYASDKLIF. The DNA of the CDR3 is TGTGCCTGTGACACCGTTGAGGGATACGCATCCGATAAACTCATCTTT.

In regard to this clone: The TCRdb record carries a much larger clone's protein, which differs from this DNA's translation at residue 5; a read error is the likely cause, and the protein listed here is the DNA translation. The CDR3 here is CASIYLRPADKLIF. CDR3 nucleotides: TGTGCCTCCATTTACCTACGTCCAGCCGATAAACTCATCTTT. V usage is TRDV3 and J usage is TRDJ1; maybe TRDD2 (5 bases). Since TCRdb gives no J gene, matching the DNA to germline was used here to assign it. Germline CDR1 is TVYSNPD and CDR2 is GDNSRS (reference sequence). Deletions cut 4 bases from V and 3 bases from J, with 18 bases between. CDR3 size: 14 residues.

This clone turned up a few times. TCRdb's protein, taken from a much larger clone, differs from this DNA's translation at residue 17, likely owing to a read error; the protein displayed comes from the DNA. The chain links TRDV1 to TRDJ1; D perhaps matches TRDD3 (7 bases). The germline V gene has CDR1 TSWWSYY and CDR2 QGS. The CDR3 extends over 19 amino acids. For the CDR3, the DNA is TGTGCTCTTGGGGATGGAGTCCTACGGCTGGGGGCGCACACCGATAAACCCATCTTT. It is translated as CALGDGVLRLGAHTDKPIF.

This clone was recorded at least ten times. This clone may be a read error of a much larger clone one base away. This chain connects TRDV1 to TRDJ1; 10 bases are a match to TRDD3. The CDR3 spans 22 residues. With 1 base clipped from V and 0 bases from J, the junction kept 20 bases outside the gene matches. Germline CDR1 is TSWWSYY and CDR2 is QGS. The CDR3 protein is CALGEPMGHPTGGCLYTDKLIF. CDR3 coding DNA: TGTGCTCTTGGGGAACCTATGGGCCATCCTACTGGGGGATGTCTGTACACCGATAAACTCATCTTT.

As regards this clone: This DNA's translation and the protein TCRdb lists, from a much larger clone, do not match at residue 3, likely due to a read error; the protein shown is translated from the DNA. J is TRDJ1 and V is TRAV38-2/DV8; D perhaps matches TRDD2 (9 bases). TCRdb does not report a J gene; here it was assigned by matching the DNA to germline references. This CDR3 spans 27 amino acids. From germline, CDR1 is TSESDYY and CDR2 QEAYKQQN. The CDR3 region is CACRSRGGKTFLRALRTGGPHTDKLIF. The CDR3, as DNA: TGTGCTTGTAGGAGTCGGGGGGGGAAAACCTTCCTACGCGCTCTCCGTACTGGGGGTCCTCACACCGATAAACTCATCTTT.

This clone was seen at least ten times. TCRdb records a much larger clone's protein for this DNA, with a difference at residue 20 that likely arises from a read error; the protein given is the translation of the DNA. The rearrangement links TRDV1 to TRDJ1; 8 positions match TRDD3. Germline V gene sequence: CDR1 TSWWSYY, CDR2 QGS. The CDR3 loop spans 21 amino acids. The CDR3 region is CALGSRLKGQLLGAYTDKLTF. The CDR3 bases are TGTGCTCTTGGGTCACGGTTAAAGGGACAACTACTGGGGGCGTACACCGATAAACTCACCTTT.

Points on this clone: The TCRdb record carries a much larger clone's protein, which differs from this DNA's translation at residue 10; a read error is the likely cause, and the protein listed here is the DNA translation. CDR3 sequence: CALGAPPQYRGRTDKLIF. For the CDR3, the DNA is TGTGCTCTTGGCGCCCCTCCTCAGTACCGGGGACGCACAGATAAACTCATCTTT. This sequence joins TRDV1 and TRDJ1; D perhaps matches TRDD3 (5 bases). No J gene was available from TCRdb, and it was assigned here by a germline match of the DNA. Germline values: CDR1 TSWWSYY, CDR2 QGS. V dropped 6 bases and J dropped 5 bases, with 28 bases sitting between them. This CDR3 has 18 amino acids.

Comment on this clone: The TCRdb protein, from a much larger clone, departs from this DNA's translation at residue 19, likely by read error; the protein shown derives from the DNA. The V call is TRDV1, the J call TRDJ2; TRDD3 matches 11 bases. The J gene, left out of TCRdb, was set here by checking the DNA against germline. The germline CDR1 and CDR2 sequences are TSWWSYY and QGS. The length of the CDR3 is 22 residues. Here the CDR3 DNA reads TGTGCTCTTGGGGAAATCTTCCCGTACTGGGGGATATCGGCTCGAGCCGTGGCACGACTCTTCTTT. Translated, it gives CALGEIFPYWGISARAVARLFF.

Remarks on this clone: A far larger clone lies a single base away; this is likely a read error. At the DNA level, this CDR3 is encoded by other sequences in the same sample as well. The V gene call is TRDV3, and the J gene call is absent; the table's D call, TRDD3, has no DNA check behind it. The CDR3 is 14 amino acids. Germline V gene data show CDR1 as TVYSNPD and CDR2 as GDNSRS (reference sequence). For the CDR3, the DNA is TGTGCCCTACGGCGTTGGGGCGGGAAGGCACAGCTCTTCTTT. Its translation is CALRRWGGKAQLFF.

This clone was detected many times. TCRdb pairs this DNA with a much larger clone's protein that differs at residue 9, likely a read error; the protein shown was translated from the DNA. This sequence joins TRDV1 and TRDJ1, with no clear D. V lost 0 bases, J lost 7 bases, and 15 bases lay in between. Germline assignment: CDR1 TSWWSYY and CDR2 QGS. CDR3 size: 15 residues. The CDR3 reads CALGELGGTRIKLIF. The CDR3 DNA reads as TGTGCTCTTGGGGAACTAGGAGGGACACGCATTAAACTCATCTTT.

This clone came up a few times. TCRdb's listed protein matches a much larger clone and diverges from this DNA's translation at residue 14, likely through a read error; the protein shown comes from the DNA. This rearrangement joins TRDV1 to TRDJ1; tentative D call: TRDD3 (6 bases). V was pared by 5 bases and J by 11 bases, with 30 bases between. The germline CDR1 and CDR2 sequences are TSWWSYY and QGS. This CDR3 region has 17 residues. The CDR3 DNA reads TGTGCTCTTGGGACTCCTAGTGTGTCGGGGGAGGTCGGTAACCTCATCTTT. It codes for CALGTPSVSGEVGNLIF.

This clone was counted a few times. A far larger clone differs by one base, so this is likely a read error. Additional DNA sequences in this sample encode the identical CDR3. This rearrangement joins TRDV1 to TRDJ1; maybe TRDD3 (5 bases). The J gene was not available in TCRdb and was assigned here by matching the DNA to germline segments. This CDR3 spans 21 amino acids. Germline CDR1 is TSWWSYY and CDR2 is QGS. Trimming pared 0 bases from V and 0 bases from J, leaving 26 bases between. Written as DNA, the CDR3 is TGTGCTCTTGGGGAACTACGTTTCTTGTGGGGCATACAACAGTACACCGATAAACTCATCTTT. Amino acid sequence: CALGELRFLWGIQQYTDKLIF.